This T cell receptor beta chain was recovered during a study of vaccination and CD4 T cells after COVID-19. As for the study in general: Cellular stimulation was performed using overlapping spike peptides derived from SARS-CoV-2, HCoV-NL63, HCoV-OC43 and HCoV-229E.

As concerns this clonotype: Its antigen is as yet unknown.

Per the germline V gene, CDR1 is WSHSY and CDR2 is SAAADI. Trimming removed 6 bases from V and 4 bases from J, with 6 bases in between. The CDR3 contains 11 residues. Stated treatment: roughly ten-day PBMC culture with coronavirus spike peptide pools or control peptides (ViraFEST assay). Sequenced with the Oncomine TCR Beta short-read assay was DNA taken from cultured CD4+ T cells. TCRdb passed the PCR reads through MiXCR, listing each CDR3 protein once. Of roughly 16,000 distinct CDR3 sequences listed, over 30% are singletons. The sequencing sample was made of CD4+ T cells from blood, cultured in vitro. The rearrangement links TRBV10-2 to TRBJ2-5; D gene unclear. The TCR sequence derives from a human donor who had recovered from COVID-19. The DNA of the CDR3 is TGCGCCAGCAGACACGGAGAGACCCAGTACTTC. Translated, it gives CASRHGETQYF.